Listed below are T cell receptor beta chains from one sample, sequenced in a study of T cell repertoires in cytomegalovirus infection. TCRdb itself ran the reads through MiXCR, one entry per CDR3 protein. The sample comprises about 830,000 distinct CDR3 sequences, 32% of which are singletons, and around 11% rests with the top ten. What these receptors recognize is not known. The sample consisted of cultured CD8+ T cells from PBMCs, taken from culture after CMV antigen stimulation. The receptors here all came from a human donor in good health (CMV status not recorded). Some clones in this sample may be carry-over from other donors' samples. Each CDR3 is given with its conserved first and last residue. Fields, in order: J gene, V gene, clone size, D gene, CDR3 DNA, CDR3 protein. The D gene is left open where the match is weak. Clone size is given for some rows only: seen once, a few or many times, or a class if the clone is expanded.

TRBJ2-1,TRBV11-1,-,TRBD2,TGTGCCAGCAGCTTGGAGCGGGGGGGCCTCTTTTTCAATGAGCAGTTCTTC,CASSLERGGLFFNEQFF
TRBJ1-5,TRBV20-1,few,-,TGCAGTGCTAGAGCACCCGGCAATCAGCCCCAGCATTTT,CSARAPGNQPQHF
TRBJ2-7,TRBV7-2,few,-,TGTGCCAGCAGCTTAGGGTCGCTAGCTGGGTACGAGCAGTACTTC,CASSLGSLAGYEQYF
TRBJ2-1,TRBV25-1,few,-,TGTGCCAGCAGTTTCACTGTCGGAGAGCAGTTCTTC,CASSFTVGEQFF
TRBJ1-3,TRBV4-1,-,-,TGCGCCAGCAGCCAAACCACCCGCGGCTTTGGAAACACCATATATTTT,CASSQTTRGFGNTIYF
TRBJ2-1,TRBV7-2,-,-,TGTGCCAGCAGCTTAGAGGGGGGGGGGGGGCTCGTTTACAATGAGCAGTTCTTC,CASSLEGGGGLVYNEQFF
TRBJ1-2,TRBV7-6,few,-,TGTGCCAGCAGTGGATGGGGGACGCCCGGTTTTGAGGAGTATGGCTACACCTTC,CASSGWGTPGFEEYGYTF
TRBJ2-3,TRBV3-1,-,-,TGTGCCAGCAGCCAAGATTTGGGCGGCCTCACAGATACGCAGTATTTT,CASSQDLGGLTDTQYF
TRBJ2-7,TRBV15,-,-,TGTGCCACCAGCAGAGATCCCCTCCTCCCGGGGTGGTCCCACGAGCAGTACTTC,CATSRDPLLPGWSHEQYF
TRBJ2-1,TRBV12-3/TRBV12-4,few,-,TGTGCCAGCAGCCCCGGATGGTACAATGAGCAGTTCTTC,CASSPGWYNEQFF
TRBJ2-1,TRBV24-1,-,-,TGTGCCACCAGGGGCCATACCTACAATGAGCAGTTCTTC,CATRGHTYNEQFF
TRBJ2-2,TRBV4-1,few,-,TGCGCCAGCAGCCAAGGGCCAGTGACCAACACCGGGGAGCTGTTTTTT,CASSQGPVTNTGELFF
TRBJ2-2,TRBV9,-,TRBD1,TGTGCCAGCAGCGAGCCCGGACAGGGGGCGCTTATCGGGGAGCTGTTTTTT,CASSEPGQGALIGELFF
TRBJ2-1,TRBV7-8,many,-,TGTGCCAGCAGCTCCGCCATAGTTGGGGATGAGCAGTTCTTC,CASSSAIVGDEQFF
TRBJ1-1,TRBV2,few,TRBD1,TGTGCCAGCAGCCCGCCGGGACAGGGGGCAGGAACTGAAGCTTTCTTT,CASSPPGQGAGTEAFF
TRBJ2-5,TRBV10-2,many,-,TGCGCCAGCAGTGGTAATTATCCCCAAGAGACCCAGTACTTC,CASSGNYPQETQYF
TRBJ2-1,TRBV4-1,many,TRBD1,TGCGCCAGCAGCCAAGGAACAGGGGGCTACAATGAGCAGTTCTTC,CASSQGTGGYNEQFF
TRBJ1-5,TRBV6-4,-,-,TGTGCCAGCAGTGACGCTGGAGTGTATCAGCCCCAGCATTTT,CASSDAGVYQPQHF
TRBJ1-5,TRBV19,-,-,TGTGCCAGTAGTACCGGGGTCCATTGGGGCAATCAGCCCCAGCATTTT,CASSTGVHWGNQPQHF
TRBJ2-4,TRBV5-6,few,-,TGTGCCAGCAGCTTGGCGAGGATAGCCAAAAACATTCAGTACTTC,CASSLARIAKNIQYF
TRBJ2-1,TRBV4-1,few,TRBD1,TGCGCCAGCAGTCACCCCTCAGGGGGCAATGAGCAGTTCTTC,CASSHPSGGNEQFF
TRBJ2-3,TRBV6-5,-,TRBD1,TGTGCCAGCAGTTCCCTGGACAGGGCCAGCACAGATACGCAGTATTTT,CASSSLDRASTDTQYF
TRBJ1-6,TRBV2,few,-,TGTGCCAGCAGGGGGAAGTCTTATAATTCACCCCTCCACTTT,CASRGKSYNSPLHF
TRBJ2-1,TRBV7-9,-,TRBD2,TGTGCCGGCAGCTTAACCGGACTAGTCAATGAGCAGTTCTTC,CAGSLTGLVNEQFF
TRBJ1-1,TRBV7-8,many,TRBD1,TGTGCCAGCAGCTTAAAAGGGGGCGGCACTGAAGCTTTCTTT,CASSLKGGGTEAFF
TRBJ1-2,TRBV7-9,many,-,TGTGCCAGCAGCGCAGGGGTAGTCTATGGCTACACCTTC,CASSAGVVYGYTF
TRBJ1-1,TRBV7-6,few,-,TGTGCCAGCACCATCAGGGGCTCTGGGCTCACTGAAGCTTTCTTT,CASTIRGSGLTEAFF
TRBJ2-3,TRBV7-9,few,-,TGTGCCAGCAGCACTACACTAGGATCCACAGATACGCAGTATTTT,CASSTTLGSTDTQYF
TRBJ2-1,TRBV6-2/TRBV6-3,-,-,TGTGCCAACAGTGGCGGACAGCCGACTTGGAGTGAGCAGTTCTTC,CANSGGQPTWSEQFF
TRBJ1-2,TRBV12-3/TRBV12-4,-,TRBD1,TGTGCCAGCAGTTCGACCGGACAGGGCCACTATGGCTACACCTTC,CASSSTGQGHYGYTF
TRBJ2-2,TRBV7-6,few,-,TGTGCCAGCAGCTTAGGGCCCCCCGGGGAGCTGTTTTTT,CASSLGPPGELFF